This record concerns one T cell receptor beta chain sequence. This CDR3 has 16 amino acids. Germline V gene data show CDR1 as LGHDT and CDR2 as YNNKEL (reference sequence). V lost 0 bases to trimming and J lost 4 bases, with 14 bases between them. This sample was taken from a study of control samples from healthy donors and cancer patients. TCRdb's table, derived via immunoSEQ multiplex PCR, lists solely in-frame clones and lacks some. This table holds 120,000 to 150,000 clones, 91% found once. Sequencing was performed on blood. This receptor was obtained from a man between 18 and 35 years old in good health. The J gene is TRBJ2-3, the V gene TRBV3-1 (or the pseudogene TRBV3-2); possibly TRBD2 for D (6 bases). The CDR3 DNA sequence: TGTGCCAGCAGCCAAGAGTGGGGGGTCGGTCCAGATACGCAGTATTTT. This sequence encodes CASSQEWGVGPDTQYF.